The present T cell receptor beta chain was sequenced within a study of T cells in localized non-small cell lung cancer. This CDR3 has 17 residues. V gave up 5 bases and J gave up 1 base; unmatched junction bases: 14. The V gene's germline CDR1 is SEHNR and CDR2 FQNEAQ (reference sequence). Measured with immunoSEQ multiplex PCR; TCRdb has only the in-frame clones, and not every one. Of roughly 89,000 clones listed, roughly 93% are singletons. The chain has TRBV7-9 and TRBJ2-7; 7 nucleotides agree with TRBD2. Sample: PBMCs, taken before any cancer treatment. This TCR came from a woman aged 35 to 75 with stage II squamous cell lung carcinoma. CDR3 in amino acids: CASSPYSSSGVSYEQYF. The CDR3 DNA is TGTGCCAGCAGCCCTTACTCCTCTAGCGGTGTATCCTACGAGCAGTACTTC.